The next 9 T cell receptor beta chains were all read from a single sample in a study of blood T cells in healthy people across ages (dated by TCRdb to between 2015 and 2017). Libraries were made using 5' RACE. The sample was run on an Illumina HiSeq 2500. The second PCR ran for roughly 7 to 12 cycles and used a J-beta primer mix along with a sample-barcoded 5' primer. TCRdb reran the public reads through fastp at Q25 and MiXCR, keeping productive beta chains. Every CDR3 protein is listed once, alongside the most common genes and DNA of its rows. This sample lists more than 600,000 distinct CDR3 sequences; more than 20% were detected once. The top ten hold just under 9.5% of the sample. Another study also made use of these data, one on T cells of mothers and their children.

Sample: blood. The receptors here all came from a boy aged 5-17 years in good health.

This clonotype was counted between two and nine times. The gene calls are TRBV5-1 and TRBJ2-5; 12 bases are shared with TRBD2. With 5 bases clipped from V and 1 base from J, the junction kept 12 bases outside the gene matches. In germline, CDR1 is SGHRS, CDR2 YFSETQ. CDR3 length: 18 amino acids. CDR3 DNA: TGCGCCAGCAGTCCCTGGTCCGGACTAGCGGGAAGCCAAGAGACCCAGTACTTC. Its protein product is CASSPWSGLAGSQETQYF. The whole variable domain, remainder taken from reference TRBV5-1 and TRBJ2-5, is KAGVTQTPRYLIKTRGQQVTLSCSPISGHRSVSWYQQTPGQGLQFLFEYFSETQRNKGNFPGRFSGRQFSNSRSEMNVSTLELGDSALYLCASSPWSGLAGSQETQYFGPGTRLLVL.

This clonotype was observed a handful of times. V and J are TRBV20-1 and TRBJ2-3; D is undetermined. From germline, CDR1 is DFQATT and CDR2 SNEGSKA (reference sequence). The CDR3 has 15 amino acids. Trimming shortened V by 5 bases and J by 3 bases, and 18 bases separated the two germline ends. The CDR3 loop is CSAGDLFLGTDTQYF. CDR3 DNA: TGCAGTGCTGGTGACTTGTTCCTGGGGACAGATACGCAGTATTTT.

The genes are TRBV29-1 and TRBJ2-5, with 11 bases matching TRBD2. The V gene end was trimmed by 6 bases and the J gene end by 4 bases; junction bases not matched to a gene: 7. Germline CDR1 and CDR2: SQVTM and ANQGSEA. The CDR3 covers 14 residues. For the CDR3, the DNA is TGCAGCGTAGATACTAGCGGGAGCGGAGAGACCCAGTACTTC. Protein product: CSVDTSGSGETQYF.

This clonotype was counted only a few times. V usage is TRBV10-3 and J usage is TRBJ1-6; TRBD1 aligns across 7 bases. Germline CDR1 is ENHRY and CDR2 is SYGVKD. Trimming took 6 bases from V and 8 from J; bases not matched to a gene: 4. This CDR3 has 13 amino acids. The CDR3 DNA reads as TGTGCCATCAGGACAACAGGGGATTCACCCCTCCACTTT. Protein: CAIRTTGDSPLHF.

V is TRBV28 and J is TRBJ2-7; tentatively, D is TRBD1 (5 bases). Germline assignment: CDR1 MDHEN and CDR2 SYDVKM. There are 13 residues in the CDR3. Trimming took 7 bases from V and 2 from J, leaving 12 bases between them. CDR3 loop: CASKLDTTYEQYF. The CDR3 DNA sequence: TGTGCCAGCAAATTGGACACAACCTACGAGCAGTACTTC.

In this sample, this clonotype turned up a few times. The rearrangement uses TRBV15 and TRBJ1-2, with unresolved D. The germline V gene encodes CDR1 LNHNV and CDR2 YYDKDF (reference sequence). This CDR3 comprises 12 residues. V gave up 5 bases and J gave up 2 bases, with 6 bases separating them. CDR3 coding DNA: TGTGCCACCAGCGGAGGAAACTATGGCTACACCTTC. Amino acids: CATSGGNYGYTF.

This chain connects TRBV18 to TRBJ2-5; D tentatively fits TRBD1 or TRBD2 (5 bases each). The length of the CDR3 is 16 residues. Germline CDR1 reads KGHSH; CDR2 reads LQKENI. V was clipped by 9 bases and J by 1 base, with 21 bases between them. The CDR3 protein is CARPWGIGYCQETQYF. As DNA, the CDR3 is TGTGCCAGACCGTGGGGGATCGGTTATTGCCAAGAGACCCAGTACTTC.

The J gene is TRBJ2-7, the V gene TRBV20-1, with unresolved D. Germline assignment: CDR1 DFQATT and CDR2 SNEGSKA (reference sequence). The CDR3 sequence is 14 residues long. V shed 1 base and J shed 2 bases, with 12 bases lying between them. CDR3 in DNA: TGCAGTGCTAGAGCCGAGACAAGAACCTACGAGCAGTACTTC. Translation gives CSARAETRTYEQYF.

This clonotype appeared a few times. J is TRBJ2-5 and V is TRBV5-5, with 9 bases identical to TRBD1. The J call may not be correct, given that the DNA end is closer to TRBJ2-7. This CDR3 region has 15 residues. CDR1 and CDR2 from the germline V gene are SGHKS and YYEKEE (reference sequence). In nucleotides, the CDR3 is TGTGCCAGCAGCCCAACCCCGGGACAGGGATACGAGCAGTACTTC. Protein: CASSPTPGQGYEQYF.